This TCR beta chain was found in a study of PD-1 blockade in mismatch repair-deficient tumors. V was pared by 4 bases and J by 4 bases, with 1 base of the junction left unmatched. Germline V gene sequence: CDR1 SGHAT, CDR2 FQNNGV. The CDR3 length is 13 residues. Measured with immunoSEQ multiplex PCR; TCRdb has only the in-frame clones, and not every one. This sample has fewer than 50,000 clones, with about 76% found just once. The TCR comes from an adult with mismatch repair-deficient cancer. Sequencing used peripheral blood, obtained 4 weeks after starting pembrolizumab. This chain links TRBV11-2 with TRBJ2-1; 7 bases agree with TRBD2. As DNA, the CDR3 is TGTGCCAGCAGCTGGGGAGGGTACAATGAGCAGTTCTTC. Protein product: CASSWGGYNEQFF.